This TCR beta chain is from a study of response to subunit inactivated influenza vaccine. Concerning this clonotype itself: Its antigen is unidentified.

Germline V gene data show CDR1 as SGHRS and CDR2 as YFSETQ. This CDR3 is built from 15 residues. The V and J ends lost 4 bases and 0 bases respectively, with 11 bases between them. MiXCR was run by TCRdb on the RT-PCR reads, yielding one entry per CDR3 protein. Among 430,000 or so distinct CDR3 sequences listed, approximately 11% were seen once. Study outcomes and limitations: There was a suggestion from the authors that each seasonal influenza vaccination recruits few new T cells.

Sequenced here: PBMCs from blood, sampled more than 35 days after vaccination. This chain uses TRBV5-1 with TRBJ1-5; D is ambiguous. The origin of this receptor is a man over 45 who received an inactivated influenza vaccine. CDR3 sequence reads: CASSPTFASNQPQHF. In nucleotides, the CDR3 is TGCGCCAGCAGCCCTACCTTTGCTAGCAATCAGCCCCAGCATTTT.